This T cell receptor (beta chain) was recorded in a study of control samples from healthy donors and cancer patients. TCRdb keeps only in-frame clones here, not all; method: immunoSEQ multiplex PCR. The table includes roughly 140,000 clones, under 90% detected once. V gave up 5 bases and J gave up 15 bases; unmatched junction bases: 10. Germline V gene sequence: CDR1 ENHRY, CDR2 SYGVKD. CDR3 size: 12 residues. The sample was blood. The chain employs TRBV10-3 and TRBJ2-1, with 7 bases fitting TRBD2. This sequence originates from a man under 40 in good health. The CDR3 DNA follows: TGTGCCATCAGTCGGAGCGGGGAAGAGACGTTCTTC. Protein: CAISRSGEETFF.